This note documents a single T cell receptor (beta chain) sequence. The sample belongs to a study of blood T cell repertoires in COVID-19. Study overall: T cells, B-cell-depleted T cells, or PBMCs supplied cDNA or gDNA.

Per the germline V gene, CDR1 is MNHEY and CDR2 is SVGEGT. V was clipped by 6 bases and J by 8 bases, with 8 bases between them. This CDR3 region has 11 residues. The assay was immunoSEQ multiplex PCR, and TCRdb's table has in-frame clones only and misses some. The repertoire has some 280,000 clones, roughly 89% of them found once; the top ten carry about 3%. Sequenced: peripheral blood. The TCR sequence derives from a woman in her thirties with active or convalescent COVID-19. The genes are TRBV6-2 or TRBV6-3 and TRBJ2-1; no reliable D call. The CDR3 reads CASSLGHEQFF. Written as DNA, the CDR3 is TGTGCCAGCAGCCTGGGCCATGAGCAGTTCTTC.